These T cell receptor beta chains were read from a single sample in a study of CD8 T cells in Susac syndrome. In TCRdb, the immunoSEQ multiplex PCR reads were re-called with MiXCR into one record per CDR3 protein. This table has approximately 65,000 distinct CDR3 sequences, more than 90% appearing once. Sequenced material: CD8+ T cells from PBMCs. The receptor source for this set is a human donor in good health. CDR3s include the opening cysteine and the closing phenylalanine or tryptophan. D genes are given only for firm matches. A row's size may be missing; if present it is once, few, many or a size class.

CDR3nt	CDR3aa	abundance	v_gene	d_gene	j_gene
TGCAGTGCGAAAGGGGCTAGCGGGGGCGAACTTGAGCAGTTCTTC	CSAKGASGGELEQFF	.	TRBV20-1	TRBD2	TRBJ2-1
TGTGCCAGCAGCGTGGGGACAGGGTTAAGCACAGATACGCAGTATTTT	CASSVGTGLSTDTQYF	.	TRBV2	TRBD1	TRBJ2-3
TGTGCCAGCCGGGATTTCAAGGCTTCAGATACGCAGTATTTT	CASRDFKASDTQYF	.	TRBV6-5	.	TRBJ2-3
TGTGCCAGCGAGGGGACGGACTCCTACGAGCAGTACTTC	CASEGTDSYEQYF	.	TRBV7-9	.	TRBJ2-7
TGTGCCAGCAGCTTACGAGGGGGCCCCTGGAATGAGCAGTTCTTC	CASSLRGGPWNEQFF	.	TRBV7-9	TRBD1	TRBJ2-1
TGTGCCAGCAGTTTTTCTAGCCCGAACACTGAAGCTTTCTTT	CASSFSSPNTEAFF	.	TRBV12-3/TRBV12-4	.	TRBJ1-1
TGTGCCAGCTCATCCCCCGCAGACTCCTACGAGCAGTACTTC	CASSSPADSYEQYF	.	TRBV18	.	TRBJ2-7
TGTGCCAGCAGCCAAGTGCCCCTAAGCGATGAGCAGTTCTTC	CASSQVPLSDEQFF	.	TRBV4-2	.	TRBJ2-1
TGTGCCAGCAGTTTCGGTGGCGGGGGGTTCGGGGAGCTGTTTTTT	CASSFGGGGFGELFF	.	TRBV27	TRBD2	TRBJ2-2
TGTGCCAGCAGCCAAGATCGGGGGGGCCCCCGGGGCACCGGGGAGCTGTTTTTT	CASSQDRGGPRGTGELFF	.	TRBV3-1	TRBD2	TRBJ2-2
TGTGCCAGCAGCTTGCGGTCCTCTGGAAACACCATATATTTT	CASSLRSSGNTIYF	.	TRBV5-4	.	TRBJ1-3
TGTGCTAGTGGTTTGGTACCGACAGGGGGCCGGAGTACTGAAGCTTTCTTT	CASGLVPTGGRSTEAFF	.	TRBV12-5	TRBD1	TRBJ1-1
TGTGCCAGCAGCTTGCCACAGGGATTGAACACTGAAGCTTTCTTT	CASSLPQGLNTEAFF	.	TRBV7-9	.	TRBJ1-1
TGTGCCAGCAGCCAAGATTTGGCCGGGGGGCCGGCAGATACGCAGTATTTT	CASSQDLAGGPADTQYF	.	TRBV3-1	.	TRBJ2-3
TGTGCCAGCAGTGAAGCGGGGGGGCACACCGGGGAGCTGTTTTTT	CASSEAGGHTGELFF	.	TRBV6-4	TRBD2	TRBJ2-2
TGTGCCAGCAGCCCGGCCACCAAAGACGGGGGGGTCCCTTTTATGGTTGAGCAGTTCTTC	CASSPATKDGGVPFMVEQFF	once	TRBV11-1	TRBD2	TRBJ2-1
TGTGCCAGTACACAGGGGTCTATAACCCAGTACTTC	CASTQGSITQYF	.	TRBV12-3/TRBV12-4	TRBD1	TRBJ2-5
TGTGCCAGCAGCCCTAGTGGTCCCTTTGAGCAGTACTTC	CASSPSGPFEQYF	.	TRBV5-5	.	TRBJ2-7
TGTGCCAGCAGGCCCACGGACCTGAACACCGGGGAGCTGTTTTTT	CASRPTDLNTGELFF	.	TRBV28	.	TRBJ2-2
TGTGCCCTGCCGGGACAGGCTAATGAAAAACTGTTTTTT	CALPGQANEKLFF	.	TRBV12-5	TRBD1	TRBJ1-4
TGTGCCAGCAGCGTAGTTCCAAGCTCCTACAATGAGCAGTTCTTC	CASSVVPSSYNEQFF	.	TRBV9	.	TRBJ2-1
TGTGCCAGCAGTTTAGGGAACACCGGGGAGCTGTTTTTT	CASSLGNTGELFF	.	TRBV12-3/TRBV12-4	.	TRBJ2-2
TGTGCCAGCAGTACAGGGGGCACCGGGGAGCTGTTTTTT	CASSTGGTGELFF	.	TRBV12-3/TRBV12-4	TRBD1	TRBJ2-2
TGTGCCAGCAGACCCGTCGGACAGGGTACTGAAAAACTGTTTTTT	CASRPVGQGTEKLFF	.	TRBV12-3/TRBV12-4	TRBD1	TRBJ1-4